The 6 T cell receptor beta chains in this list originate from one sample, sequenced in a study of blood T cell repertoires in COVID-19. The repertoire was sequenced with immunoSEQ multiplex PCR; TCRdb's copy has only in-frame clones and lacks some. Here the sample spans more than 300,000 clones, more than 75% being singletons. The material sequenced was PBMCs or T cells enriched from blood (not recorded which). The receptors originated from a woman aged 18 to 35 who had recovered from COVID-19.

As to this clone: A much larger clone differs by one base, so this may be a read error. The DNA for the CDR3 is TGTGCCAGCAGCTTAGAGCCGAACACTGAAGCTTTCTTT. Protein: CASSLEPNTEAFF. The chain combines TRBV7-2 with TRBJ1-1; D is unresolved. V shed 1 base and J shed 1 base, with 4 bases lying between them. The CDR3 consists of 13 residues. In germline, CDR1 is SGHTA, CDR2 FQGNSA.

The rearrangement links TRBV7-9 to TRBJ1-1; D is undetermined. This CDR3 is built from 15 residues. The V end lost 5 bases, the J end lost 1 base, and 14 bases lay between the germline ends. From germline, CDR1 is SEHNR and CDR2 FQNEAQ (reference sequence). CDR3 sequence reads: CASSPPGRANTEAFF. The CDR3 nucleotides read TGTGCCAGCAGCCCCCCCGGGAGGGCGAACACTGAAGCTTTCTTT.

This clone appeared a single time. The J gene is TRBJ1-1, the V gene TRBV7-9, with TRBD1 identical over 8 bases. The V gene's germline CDR1 is SEHNR and CDR2 FQNEAQ (reference sequence). V lost 4 bases, J lost 3 bases, and 7 bases stayed unmatched. This CDR3 comprises 15 residues. The CDR3 protein is CASSSYDRGDTEAFF. The CDR3 DNA follows: TGTGCCAGCAGCTCCTACGACAGGGGTGACACTGAAGCTTTCTTT.

About this clone itself: The junction shows a germline mismatch at one end, possibly a read error. The rearrangement uses TRBV3-1 (or the pseudogene TRBV3-2) and TRBJ2-1; TRBD1 agrees at 8 bases. The length of the CDR3 is 13 residues. Germline V gives CDR1 LGHDT, CDR2 YNNKEL (reference sequence). The chain's CDR3 is CASSHLERDRGIF. The CDR3 DNA follows: TGTGCCAGCAGCCATCTAGAGCGCGACAGGGGTATCTTC.

The chain joins TRBV18 to TRBJ1-2, with D tentatively TRBD1 (5 bases). V was trimmed by 6 bases and J by 8 bases, leaving 22 bases between them. The germline V gene encodes CDR1 KGHSH and CDR2 LQKENI. CDR3 length: 15 amino acids. The CDR3 region has the DNA TGTGCCAGCTCTCCCTCAGGGCTGGGAATGAGAGGCTACACCTTC. This sequence encodes CASSPSGLGMRGYTF.

The rearrangement joins TRBV6-1 to TRBJ1-6; 7 positions agree with TRBD1. Looked up from germline, CDR1 is MNHNS and CDR2 is SASEGT. The CDR3 length is 15 residues. Unmatched junction bases numbered 5, after V lost 2 bases and J lost 7 bases. The CDR3 here is CASSEIHRGNSPLHF. CDR3 coding DNA: TGTGCCAGCAGTGAAATTCACAGGGGAAATTCACCCCTCCACTTT.